Below, 17 T cell receptor beta chains from the same sample are listed, as sequenced in a study of OX40 agonist ivuxolimab in advanced cancers. Clones were read by immunoSEQ multiplex PCR, and TCRdb kept only the in-frame ones, dropping some. Altogether tens of thousands of clones are present, roughly 79% being singletons, with the ten largest covering 2% to 2.5%. The sample here was CD4+ or CD8+ T cells sorted from blood, taken in a trial of the OX40 agonist ivuxolimab. The receptor set was obtained from an adult with an advanced solid tumor such as melanoma, head and neck, liver or kidney cancer.

This chain connects TRBV28 to TRBJ1-4; no firm D call. There are 13 residues in the CDR3. The ends were cut back, 3 bases at V and 8 bases at J, with 10 bases in the middle. The germline V gene encodes CDR1 MDHEN and CDR2 SYDVKM. CDR3 bases: TGTGCCAGCAGTTTGGAGGGAGAAGAAAAACTGTTTTTT. Its protein product is CASSLEGEEKLFF.

The table lists this clone with a count of one. In DNA form, the CDR3 reads TGTGCCAGCAGTCCCGAGGGCGAAGTATTGACCCAGTACTTC. It translates to CASSPEGEVLTQYF. The gene calls are TRBV27 and TRBJ2-5; D may be TRBD2 (5 bases). The CDR3 covers 14 residues. The germline V gene has CDR1 MNHEY and CDR2 SMNVEV (reference sequence). The germline V and J ends were trimmed by 5 bases and 7 bases, with 17 bases remaining between them.

The chain uses TRBV7-6 and TRBJ1-4, with D possibly being TRBD1 (6 bases). Trimming took 6 bases from V and 4 from J, leaving 15 bases between them. Germline CDR1 and CDR2: SGHVS and FNYEAQ. This CDR3 region has 15 residues. Here the CDR3 DNA reads TGTGCCAGCAGTTCCTCGGGGGCCAATAATGAAAAACTGTTTTTT. This sequence encodes CASSSSGANNEKLFF.

This rearrangement joins TRBV18 to TRBJ2-1; TRBD2 aligns across 7 bases. Trimming cost V 6 bases and J 0 bases; bases outside gene matches: 14. Germline V gives CDR1 KGHSH, CDR2 LQKENI. The CDR3 covers 18 residues. CDR3 protein: CASSLRGEAQSSYNEQFF. The CDR3 DNA follows: TGTGCCAGCTCGCTACGGGGGGAGGCTCAGAGCTCCTACAATGAGCAGTTCTTC.

This rearrangement joins TRBV18 to TRBJ2-1, with D tentatively TRBD2 (5 bases). V lost 3 bases and J 7 bases, leaving 10 bases between the germline ends. The CDR3 is 13 amino acids. The germline V gene has CDR1 KGHSH and CDR2 LQKENI. The CDR3 DNA reads as TGTGCCAGCTCACCGGACGGAGGAAATGAGCAGTTCTTC. This translates into CASSPDGGNEQFF.

J is TRBJ2-1 and V is TRBV6-5, with TRBD2 matching over 12 bases. Trimming at V came to 8 bases and at J to 9 bases, leaving 5 bases not matched to a gene. The CDR3 covers 13 residues. Germline V gene lookup returns CDR1 MNHEY and CDR2 SVGAGI. DNA of the CDR3: TGTGCCAGCCTCGGACTAGCGGGAATTGAGCAGTTCTTC. This encodes CASLGLAGIEQFF.

The gene calls are TRBV27 and TRBJ2-5; tentative D call: TRBD1 (6 bases). The V end lost 2 bases, the J end lost 7 bases, and 11 bases lay between the germline ends. The CDR3 loop spans 13 amino acids. Germline CDR1 is MNHEY and CDR2 is SMNVEV (reference sequence). In DNA, the CDR3 is TGTGCCAGCAGTTTACGAACAGGGACGACCCAGTACTTC. Protein sequence: CASSLRTGTTQYF.

The gene calls are TRBV2 and TRBJ2-4; D is unclear. With 4 bases removed from V and 0 bases from J, the gap between germline ends came to 4 bases. The CDR3 contains 13 residues. From germline, CDR1 is SNHLY and CDR2 FYNNEI. CDR3 sequence (DNA): TGTGCCAGCAGTGCCCTAGCCAAAAACATTCAGTACTTC. Translated, it gives CASSALAKNIQYF.

The CDR3 reads CAWSPRRGETEAFF. DNA of the CDR3: TGTGCCTGGAGTCCTCGGCGGGGAGAGACTGAAGCTTTCTTT. The chain links TRBV30 to TRBJ1-1; D is ambiguous. In germline, CDR1 is GTSNPN, CDR2 SVGIG (reference sequence). Trimming stripped 2 bases from V and 5 bases from J, with 15 bases between. The CDR3 spans 14 residues.

This rearrangement joins TRBV14 to TRBJ1-4; D is perhaps TRBD1 (6 bases). Germline V gene data show CDR1 as SGHDN and CDR2 as FVKESK. The CDR3 is 15 residues long. Trimming left V 5 bases short and J 8 bases short, with 18 bases between. The CDR3 region is CASSSDSFLKEKLFF. DNA of the CDR3: TGTGCCAGCAGCTCGGACAGCTTCTTAAAAGAAAAACTGTTTTTT.

V usage is TRBV18 and J usage is TRBJ2-2; unclear D gene. V was pared by 2 bases and J by 6 bases, with 16 bases between. Germline V gene lookup returns CDR1 KGHSH and CDR2 LQKENI. The CDR3 covers 16 residues. The CDR3 region is CASSPSRTTAPGELFF. CDR3 DNA sequence: TGTGCCAGCTCACCAAGCCGCACTACGGCCCCCGGGGAGCTGTTTTTT.

This clone was found once. The chain uses TRBV20-1 and TRBJ1-2; no reliable D call. The length of the CDR3 is 11 residues. The germline V and J ends were trimmed by 4 bases and 8 bases, with 11 bases remaining between them. Germline CDR1 and CDR2: DFQATT and SNEGSKA (reference sequence). In DNA form, the CDR3 reads TGCAGTGCTAACCGGGATCGCGGCTACACCTTC. Amino acid sequence: CSANRDRGYTF.

The chain uses TRBV6-5 and TRBJ2-1, with D maybe TRBD1 (5 bases). This CDR3 region has 12 residues. V lost 4 bases, J lost 10 bases, and 11 bases lay in between. CDR1 and CDR2 from the germline V gene are MNHEY and SVGAGI. In DNA form, the CDR3 reads TGTGCCAGCAGTTGGGGCCGCACGGAGCAGTTCTTC. Translating it yields CASSWGRTEQFF.

The sample holds one count of this clone. This chain connects TRBV27 to TRBJ1-2; weak D call: TRBD1 (5 bases). The V end was cut by 5 bases, the J end by 2 bases, with 12 bases between. Germline CDR1 and CDR2: MNHEY and SMNVEV (reference sequence). This CDR3 is built from 14 residues. CDR3 in amino acids: CASSRFGGNYGYTF. CDR3 coding DNA: TGTGCCAGCAGTCGGTTCGGGGGAAACTATGGCTACACCTTC.

This clone was recorded many times. This chain uses TRBV11-2 with TRBJ1-2; 8 bases map to TRBD1. Germline trimming cut 6 bases from V and 2 bases from J; bases unmatched to any gene: 17. CDR1 SGHAT and CDR2 FQNNGV come from the germline V gene. The CDR3 totals 18 residues. For the CDR3, the DNA is TGTGCCAGCAGGGAGGGCAGGGGGCTCTCCCGCCTCAACTATGGCTACACCTTC. This encodes CASREGRGLSRLNYGYTF.

This clone was counted a few times. V usage is TRBV7-2 and J usage is TRBJ2-2, with D unclear. This CDR3 contains 15 residues. Deletions cut 5 bases from V and 5 bases from J, with 15 bases between. Per germline, CDR1 SGHTA and CDR2 FQGNSA. The CDR3, as DNA: TGTGCCAGCAGCAGAACGGGCGGCAGGACCGGGGAGCTGTTTTTT. It is translated as CASSRTGGRTGELFF.

The sample holds one count of this clone. The chain joins TRBV6-6 to TRBJ1-1, with a tentative D call TRBD1 (6 bases). The V and J ends lost 3 bases and 0 bases respectively, with 11 bases between them. Germline CDR1 and CDR2: MNHNY and SVGAGI (reference sequence). CDR3 length: 15 amino acids. Here the CDR3 DNA reads TGTGCCAGCAGTTATACGGGACAAATGAACACTGAAGCTTTCTTT. Amino acid sequence: CASSYTGQMNTEAFF.